The clone carrying this TCR beta chain was detected only a few times. The sample belongs to a study of T-cell reconstitution after alpha-beta-depleted transplantation in children. As it was prepared, the TCRbeta library received unique molecular identifiers. TCRdb recomputed calls from the PCR reads with MiXCR, one row per CDR3 protein. The data hold 700,000 or so distinct CDR3 sequences, with 13% observed a single time. The CDR3 consists of 13 residues. The germline V gene has CDR1 SGDLS and CDR2 YYNGEE. Trimming removed 9 bases at V and 4 bases at J, with 16 bases between. The starting material was PBMCs, obtained before TCRalphabeta/CD19-depleted stem cell transplant. The sequence came from a girl aged 2 to 10 with congenital amegakaryocytic thrombocytopenia, due to receive a stem cell transplant. The J gene is TRBJ1-1, the V gene TRBV9, with D hard to call. The DNA of the CDR3 is TGTGCCACCACCCCCGGCGTAAGCACTGAAGCTTTCTTT. It encodes CATTPGVSTEAFF.